One and the same sample provided the 11 T cell receptor beta chains below, sequenced in a study of blood T cell repertoires in COVID-19. Using immunoSEQ multiplex PCR, the repertoire was profiled, and TCRdb retains in-frame clones only, with some absent. This repertoire shows roughly 400,000 clones, around nine tenths found once; its top ten account for about 9.4%. The sample was PBMCs or T cells enriched from blood (not recorded which). These receptors came from a woman aged 50 to 65 who had recovered from COVID-19.

This rearrangement joins TRBV6-5 to TRBJ1-1; TRBD1 aligns across 8 bases. The CDR3 is made up of 14 amino acids. The V gene end was trimmed by 6 bases and the J gene end by 0 bases; junction bases not matched to a gene: 3. The V gene's germline CDR1 is MNHEY and CDR2 SVGAGI. CDR3 loop: CASRAGQVNTEAFF. CDR3 bases: TGTGCCAGCAGGGCGGGACAGGTGAACACTGAAGCTTTCTTT.

The chain recombines TRBV5-1 with TRBJ2-2; 10 nucleotides agree with TRBD1. This CDR3 region has 17 residues. Losses at the gene ends were 4 bases for V and 1 base for J; bases not matched to a gene: 7. Germline V gene data show CDR1 as SGHRS and CDR2 as YFSETQ. CDR3: CASSRDRGGLNTGELFF. CDR3 in DNA: TGCGCCAGCAGCCGGGACAGGGGCGGGTTGAACACCGGGGAGCTGTTTTTT. Filled out from reference TRBV5-1 and TRBJ2-2, the complete variable domain reads KAGVTQTPRYLIKTRGQQVTLSCSPISGHRSVSWYQQTPGQGLQFLFEYFSETQRNKGNFPGRFSGRQFSNSRSEMNVSTLELGDSALYLCASSRDRGGLNTGELFFGEGSRLTVL.

This chain joins TRBV29-1 and TRBJ1-1; 9 bases are shared with TRBD1. Germline assignment: CDR1 SQVTM and CDR2 ANQGSEA. Trimming at V came to 5 bases and at J to 5 bases, leaving 3 bases not matched to a gene. CDR3 length: 12 residues. The CDR3 here is CSVHGTGTEAFF. The CDR3 DNA follows: TGCAGCGTTCACGGGACAGGGACTGAAGCTTTCTTT.

This chain joins TRBV10-3 and TRBJ1-1; no clear D. The CDR3 totals 11 residues. Trimming removed 3 bases at V and 5 bases at J, with 4 bases between. Germline loops: CDR1 ENHRY, CDR2 SYGVKD. DNA for the CDR3: TGTGCCATCAGTGATGAGACTGAAGCTTTCTTT. Its translation: CAISDETEAFF.

The chain uses TRBV7-9 and TRBJ2-1; 7 nucleotides agree with TRBD2. The CDR3 runs 15 residues. V lost 4 bases to trimming and J lost 0 bases; unmatched junction nucleotides: 3. Per germline, CDR1 SEHNR and CDR2 FQNEAQ (reference sequence). In nucleotides, the CDR3 is TGTGCCAGCAGCTGGGGGGGTAGCTCCTACAATGAGCAGTTCTTC. Translated, it gives CASSWGGSSYNEQFF.

Only a few counts were recorded for this clone. V and J are TRBV6-5 and TRBJ1-2; weak D call: TRBD1 (5 bases). Germline CDR1 MNHEY, CDR2 SVGAGI. V was trimmed by 5 bases and J by 4 bases, leaving 17 bases between them. This CDR3 has 15 amino acids. Here the CDR3 reads CASSRRFDSSYGYTF. The CDR3 DNA reads TGTGCCAGCAGTAGACGATTTGACAGTAGCTATGGCTACACCTTC.

The chain joins TRBV7-9 to TRBJ2-7; D is possibly TRBD2 (5 bases). This CDR3 is built from 16 residues. Deletions cut 3 bases from V and 4 bases from J, with 19 bases between. Per germline, CDR1 SEHNR and CDR2 FQNEAQ (reference sequence). This CDR3 reads CASSLLVGEERYEQYF. Here the CDR3 DNA reads TGTGCCAGCAGCTTGCTGGTCGGAGAGGAGCGGTACGAGCAGTACTTC.

This clone was detected a few times. This chain links TRBV18 with TRBJ1-2; TRBD1 matches 10 bases. The CDR3 sequence is 12 residues long. Germline assignment: CDR1 KGHSH and CDR2 LQKENI. V lost 8 bases to trimming and J lost 8 bases; unmatched junction nucleotides: 5. The CDR3 DNA follows: TGTGCCAGCCAAGGACAGGGGGACGGCTACACCTTC. Translating gives CASQGQGDGYTF.

This chain links TRBV27 with TRBJ2-3; no clear D gene. This CDR3 has 14 residues. Trimming stripped 3 bases from V and 3 bases from J, with 10 bases between. Germline V gives CDR1 MNHEY, CDR2 SMNVEV (reference sequence). For the CDR3, the DNA is TGTGCCAGCAGTTTTAGGAGAGAAACAGATACGCAGTATTTT. Translating it yields CASSFRRETDTQYF.

The chain joins TRBV6-5 to TRBJ2-3, with TRBD2 matching over 10 bases. The CDR3 is 15 residues long. CDR1 is MNHEY, CDR2 SVGAGI, per germline. V shed 6 bases, J shed 8 bases, and the junction held 11 bases outside the gene matches. The CDR3 DNA is TGTGCCAGCAGACAAGCGGGGGGGATCCCTGCTACGCAGTATTTT. As protein: CASRQAGGIPATQYF.

This chain links TRBV28 with TRBJ2-5; tentative D call: TRBD1 (5 bases). The CDR3 has 14 residues. Per the germline V gene, CDR1 is MDHEN and CDR2 is SYDVKM. V gave up 2 bases and J gave up 5 bases, with 12 bases separating them. This chain's CDR3 is CASSLPRVGETQYF. CDR3 nucleotide sequence: TGTGCCAGCAGTTTACCCAGGGTCGGGGAGACCCAGTACTTC. Looking up the rest from reference TRBV28 and TRBJ2-5 gives the full variable domain: DVKVTQSSRYLVKRTGEKVFLECVQDMDHENMFWYRQDPGLGLRLIYFSYDVKMKEKGDIPEGYSVSREKKERFSLILESASTNQTSMYLCASSLPRVGETQYFGPGTRLLVL.